This record concerns one T cell receptor beta chain sequence. The ends lost 0 bases at V and 6 bases at J; junction bases unmatched: 1. Per the germline V gene, CDR1 is LGHDT and CDR2 is YNNKEL (reference sequence). The CDR3 sequence is 15 residues long. The data stem from a study of blood T cell repertoires in COVID-19. Study-level background: Some COVID-19 samples were acute and others convalescent; all came from the United States, Italy and Spain. PBMCs, B-cell-depleted T cells, or T cells provided the cDNA or gDNA that made up the material.

In the original analysis: Cell counts per sample came from amplifying reference gene primers. The table came from immunoSEQ multiplex PCR; TCRdb's copy has only in-frame clones and leaves some out. For V, J and clone size, that table is used; D and trimming come from the DNA. The sample records some 200,000 clones, 84% being singletons. The clonotype was recovered from a woman at least 80 years old with active or convalescent COVID-19. V is TRBV3-1 (or the pseudogene TRBV3-2) and J is TRBJ2-1; TRBD2 matches 11 bases. The sequenced sample was peripheral blood. The CDR3 sequence: CASSQDSGRANEQFF. The CDR3 DNA reads as TGTGCCAGCAGCCAAGATAGCGGGAGGGCCAATGAGCAGTTCTTC.